The 26 T cell receptor beta chains given below trace back to one sample, sequenced in a study of blood T cell repertoires in COVID-19. The repertoire was sequenced with immunoSEQ multiplex PCR; TCRdb's copy has only in-frame clones and lacks some. The sample shows approximately 280,000 clones, around nine tenths of them seen only once. The material sequenced was peripheral blood. The source of these receptors is a man aged 35-49 years with acute or convalescent COVID-19.

This chain uses TRBV5-1 with TRBJ1-2; 7 bases line up with TRBD1. The CDR3 runs to 15 residues. Germline V gives CDR1 SGHRS, CDR2 YFSETQ. V was clipped by 3 bases and J by 1 base; unmatched bases: 6. CDR3 sequence reads: CASSWTGGSNYGYTF. Here the CDR3 DNA reads TGCGCCAGCAGCTGGACAGGAGGAAGTAACTATGGCTACACCTTC.

The chain recombines TRBV7-3 with TRBJ2-2, with unresolved D. Trimming shortened V by 3 bases and J by 1 base, and 6 bases separated the two germline ends. In germline, CDR1 is SGHTA, CDR2 FQGTGA. The CDR3 sequence is 14 residues long. The CDR3 DNA reads TGTGCCAGCAGCTTTTCCATGAACACCGGGGAGCTGTTTTTT. This translates into CASSFSMNTGELFF.

The gene calls are TRBV6-5 and TRBJ2-7; the match to TRBD1 covers 8 bases. This CDR3 region has 12 residues. The J segment lost 7 bases and the V segment lost 8 bases, leaving 7 bases of the junction unmatched. CDR1 and CDR2 from the germline V gene are MNHEY and SVGAGI. The CDR3 region is CASEQGGGEQYF. The CDR3 DNA is TGTGCCAGCGAACAGGGGGGCGGAGAGCAGTACTTC.

The genes are TRBV19 and TRBJ1-2, with 7 bases aligning to TRBD1. CDR3 length: 15 amino acids. After removal of 4 bases from V and 2 bases from J, the junction contained 7 bases not matched to a gene. Germline CDR1 and CDR2: LNHDA and SQIVND (reference sequence). Here the CDR3 reads CASSNPTGPNYGYTF. The CDR3 DNA reads TGTGCCAGTAGTAACCCGACAGGGCCCAACTATGGCTACACCTTC.

The CDR3 DNA reads TGTGCCAGCAGCTCCTTAGACAGCATCTACGAGCAGTACTTC. Encoded protein: CASSSLDSIYEQYF. This rearrangement joins TRBV14 to TRBJ2-7; tentatively, D is TRBD1 (5 bases). V was shortened by 5 bases and J by 3 bases, with 14 bases between the two germline ends. The germline V gene has CDR1 SGHDN and CDR2 FVKESK. The CDR3 has 14 residues.

The rearrangement joins TRBV5-6 to TRBJ2-7; no clear D. Germline V gene sequence: CDR1 SGHDT, CDR2 YYEEEE. CDR3 size: 13 residues. V lost 4 bases and J 0 bases, leaving 8 bases between the germline ends. The CDR3, as DNA: TGTGCCAGCAGCCTCTGGGCCTCCTACGAGCAGTACTTC. As protein: CASSLWASYEQYF. The complete variable domain, with remaining parts taken from reference TRBV5-6 and TRBJ2-7, reads DAGVTQSPTHLIKTRGQQVTLRCSPKSGHDTVSWYQQALGQGPQFIFQYYEEEERQRGNFPDRFSGHQFPNYSSELNVNALLLGDSALYLCASSLWASYEQYFGPGTRLTVT.

The CDR3 loop is CASSYSQRTSKNIQYF. DNA for the CDR3: TGTGCCAGCAGTTACTCCCAGCGGACGTCCAAAAACATTCAGTACTTC. V is TRBV6-5 and J is TRBJ2-4; TRBD2 might be the D (5 bases). CDR1 MNHEY and CDR2 SVGAGI come from the germline V gene. The CDR3 runs to 16 residues. With 0 bases removed from V and 2 bases from J, the gap between germline ends came to 11 bases.

CDR3 in amino acids: CASSFGIRSYEQYF. The CDR3 DNA follows: TGTGCCAGTAGTTTCGGGATTCGCTCCTACGAGCAGTACTTC. The chain is built from TRBV19 and TRBJ2-7; TRBD2 might be the D (5 bases). This CDR3 spans 14 amino acids. The V gene's germline CDR1 is LNHDA and CDR2 SQIVND (reference sequence). Trimming removed 5 bases at V and 0 bases at J, with 11 bases between.

This clone appeared a few times. This rearrangement joins TRBV19 to TRBJ2-7; D unclear. Germline V gene lookup returns CDR1 LNHDA and CDR2 SQIVND (reference sequence). Trimming left V 1 base short and J 1 base short, with 5 bases between. The CDR3 covers 13 residues. The CDR3 sequence: CASSIAQSYEQYF. DNA for the CDR3: TGTGCCAGTAGTATAGCACAGTCCTACGAGCAGTACTTC.

The rearrangement links TRBV2 to TRBJ2-7; D is possibly TRBD2 (6 bases). There are 15 residues in the CDR3. The V gene lost 2 bases and the J gene lost 2 bases, with 13 bases spanning the gap. Germline V gene sequence: CDR1 SNHLY, CDR2 FYNNEI. The CDR3 nucleotides are TGTGCCAGCAGTGAAAGGCCCGGGGGAGCCTACGAGCAGTACTTC. Its translation is CASSERPGGAYEQYF.

This chain connects TRBV6-5 to TRBJ1-1; TRBD1 might be the D (6 bases). Germline values: CDR1 MNHEY, CDR2 SVGAGI. The CDR3 contains 15 residues. Trimming stripped 8 bases from V and 2 bases from J, with 18 bases between. The CDR3 reads CASSLTEQGNTEAFF. CDR3 DNA: TGTGCCAGCTCCCTTACTGAACAGGGAAACACTGAAGCTTTCTTT.

The chain has TRBV24-1 and TRBJ1-2, with 7 bases fitting TRBD1. The trim removed 5 bases at V and 8 bases at J, leaving 7 bases unmatched. Germline CDR1 is KGHDR and CDR2 is SFDVKD. This CDR3 spans 13 amino acids. This CDR3 reads CATSAMTGLGYTF. Here the CDR3 DNA reads TGTGCCACCAGTGCTATGACAGGGTTAGGCTACACCTTC.

The gene calls are TRBV21-1 and TRBJ1-4; no check of the table's D call, TRBD1, against the DNA was made. TRBV21-1 is a known pseudogene. The CDR3 consists of 15 residues. The CDR3 DNA reads TGTGCCAGCAGCAAAGTCGGTCAGGGGTGGGAAAAACTGTTTTTT. This translates into CASSKVGQGWEKLFF.

The chain employs TRBV3-1 (or the pseudogene TRBV3-2) and TRBJ2-3; 8 nucleotides align to TRBD2. Germline loops: CDR1 LGHDT, CDR2 YNNKEL (reference sequence). V shed 2 bases, J shed 1 base, and the junction held 2 bases outside the gene matches. This CDR3 comprises 15 residues. The CDR3 coding sequence is TGTGCCAGCAGCCAAACACTAGCGGGCACAGATACGCAGTATTTT. It encodes CASSQTLAGTDTQYF.

The rearrangement joins TRBV2 to TRBJ1-1; maybe TRBD1 (6 bases). Per the germline V gene, CDR1 is SNHLY and CDR2 is FYNNEI. This CDR3 comprises 15 residues. Trimming shortened V by 6 bases and J by 5 bases, and 19 bases separated the two germline ends. The CDR3, as DNA: TGTGCCAGCAGGAAGGTGATACAGGGCGAAACTGAAGCTTTCTTT. This encodes CASRKVIQGETEAFF.

The chain's CDR3 is CASSEVPLGEETQYF. The CDR3 bases are TGTGCCAGCAGTGAGGTCCCCCTAGGGGAAGAGACCCAGTACTTC. The chain recombines TRBV6-1 with TRBJ2-5, with D perhaps matching TRBD1 (5 bases). The CDR3 runs 15 residues. Germline CDR1 MNHNS, CDR2 SASEGT. With 3 bases removed from V and 3 bases from J, the gap between germline ends came to 14 bases.

The chain has TRBV6-1 and TRBJ1-2; D might be TRBD1 (6 bases). Trimming removed 1 base at V and 4 bases at J, with 13 bases between. CDR1 MNHNS and CDR2 SASEGT come from the germline V gene. This CDR3 is 15 amino acids long. CDR3 coding DNA: TGTGCCAGCAGTGAAGTGGAGGGGGAGGGCTATGGCTACACCTTC. It is translated as CASSEVEGEGYGYTF.

This chain joins TRBV10-3 and TRBJ1-5, with D possibly TRBD1 on 5 matching bases. CDR3 length: 15 residues. V lost 5 bases and J 6 bases, leaving 17 bases between the germline ends. Per the germline V gene, CDR1 is ENHRY and CDR2 is SYGVKD. Here the CDR3 DNA reads TGTGCCATCAGTACCGGGGGAGGGAATAGTCAGCCCCAGCATTTT. Amino acid sequence: CAISTGGGNSQPQHF.

This clone was counted a single time. The chain is built from TRBV5-6 and TRBJ2-7, with D perhaps matching TRBD2 (5 bases). In germline, CDR1 is SGHDT, CDR2 YYEEEE. The ends were cut back, 4 bases at V and 1 base at J, with 6 bases in the middle. This CDR3 is built from 12 residues. The CDR3 protein is CASSRGSYEQYF. CDR3 DNA: TGTGCCAGCAGCCGCGGGTCCTACGAGCAGTACTTC.

The chain couples TRBV10-1 to TRBJ2-2, with 8 bases aligning to TRBD1. The CDR3 is 16 residues long. The V and J ends lost 1 base and 8 bases, in that order; junction bases with no gene match: 9. Germline-derived CDR1 and CDR2 are WNHNN and SYGVQD (reference sequence). Here the CDR3 reads CASSELPPGTGGELFF. In nucleotides, the CDR3 is TGCGCCAGCAGTGAGTTACCCCCCGGGACAGGAGGGGAGCTGTTTTTT.

The CDR3 loop reads CASSSGTSEQYF. The CDR3, as DNA: TGTGCCAGCAGCTCCGGGACATCCGAGCAGTACTTC. The chain has TRBV28 and TRBJ2-7; a possible D gene is TRBD1 (6 bases). Germline CDR1 MDHEN, CDR2 SYDVKM. The ends were cut back, 6 bases at V and 6 bases at J, with 12 bases in the middle. The CDR3 totals 12 residues.

This clone was seen more than once but under ten times. The chain carries TRBV19 and TRBJ2-1; TRBD2 aligns across 16 bases. With V trimmed by 6 bases and J by 2 bases, 1 base remained unmatched. The CDR3 extends over 16 amino acids. CDR1 is LNHDA, CDR2 SQIVND, per germline (reference sequence). CDR3 region: CASRGLAGGPYNEQFF. CDR3 sequence (DNA): TGTGCCAGTAGGGGACTAGCGGGGGGGCCCTACAATGAGCAGTTCTTC.

The rearrangement joins TRBV4-1 to TRBJ1-1; D is perhaps TRBD1 (5 bases). Trimming removed 0 bases from V and 3 bases from J, with 20 bases in between. Germline values: CDR1 MGHRA, CDR2 YSYEKL. The CDR3 has 18 residues. The CDR3 coding sequence is TGCGCCAGCAGCCAAGAAGGCGGGGCAGGCCTGAGGGACACTGAAGCTTTCTTT. Protein: CASSQEGGAGLRDTEAFF.

The chain joins TRBV21-1 to TRBJ2-7; TRBD1 is taken as the D call from the table, unchecked against the DNA. TRBV21-1 is annotated as a pseudogene. The CDR3 is made up of 12 amino acids. CDR3 nucleotides: TGTGCCAGCAAGCAGGGGGCGTACGAGCAGTACTTC. Translation gives CASKQGAYEQYF.

The V gene is TRBV28, the J gene TRBJ2-5, with D unresolved. CDR1 and CDR2 (germline): MDHEN, SYDVKM. Trimming left V 8 bases short and J 1 base short, with 11 bases between. The CDR3 runs to 13 residues. CDR3 protein: CASRIHSQETQYF. The CDR3 coding sequence is TGTGCCAGCCGGATTCACAGCCAAGAGACCCAGTACTTC.

The genes are TRBV5-1 and TRBJ2-5, with a weak D call TRBD1 (5 bases). Trimming removed 7 bases from V and 1 base from J, with 14 bases in between. CDR1 is SGHRS and CDR2 is YFSETQ in the germline V gene. The length of the CDR3 is 14 residues. CDR3 in DNA: TGCGCCAGCGGAACCCTTGACAGCCAAGAGACCCAGTACTTC. It codes for CASGTLDSQETQYF. Full variable domain (outside the CDR3, taken from reference TRBV5-1 and TRBJ2-5): KAGVTQTPRYLIKTRGQQVTLSCSPISGHRSVSWYQQTPGQGLQFLFEYFSETQRNKGNFPGRFSGRQFSNSRSEMNVSTLELGDSALYLCASGTLDSQETQYFGPGTRLLVL.